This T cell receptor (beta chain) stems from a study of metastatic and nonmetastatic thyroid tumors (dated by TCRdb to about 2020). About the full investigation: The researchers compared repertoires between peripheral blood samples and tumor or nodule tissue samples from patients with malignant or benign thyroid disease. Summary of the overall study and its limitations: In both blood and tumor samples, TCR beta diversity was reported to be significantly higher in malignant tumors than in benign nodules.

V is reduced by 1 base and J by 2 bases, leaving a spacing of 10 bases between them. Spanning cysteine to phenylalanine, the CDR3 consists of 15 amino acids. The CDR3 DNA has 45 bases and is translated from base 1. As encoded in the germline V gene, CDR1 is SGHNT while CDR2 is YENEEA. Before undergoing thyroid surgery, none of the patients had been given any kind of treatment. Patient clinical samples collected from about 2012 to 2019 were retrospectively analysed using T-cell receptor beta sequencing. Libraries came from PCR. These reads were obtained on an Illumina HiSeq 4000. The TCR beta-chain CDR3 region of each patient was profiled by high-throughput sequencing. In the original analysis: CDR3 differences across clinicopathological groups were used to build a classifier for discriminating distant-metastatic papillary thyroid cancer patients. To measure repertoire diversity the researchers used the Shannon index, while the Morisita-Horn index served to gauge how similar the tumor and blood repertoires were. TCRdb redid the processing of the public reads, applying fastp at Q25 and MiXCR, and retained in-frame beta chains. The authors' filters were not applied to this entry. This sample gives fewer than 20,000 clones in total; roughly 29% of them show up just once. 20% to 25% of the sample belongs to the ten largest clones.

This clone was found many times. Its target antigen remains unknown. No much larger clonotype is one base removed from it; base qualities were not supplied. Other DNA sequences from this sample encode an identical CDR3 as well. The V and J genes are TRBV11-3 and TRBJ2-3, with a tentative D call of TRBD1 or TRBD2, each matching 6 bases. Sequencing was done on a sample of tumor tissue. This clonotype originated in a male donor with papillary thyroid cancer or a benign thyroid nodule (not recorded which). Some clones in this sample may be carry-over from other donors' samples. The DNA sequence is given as TGTGCCAGCAGCTTAGGGGGGGCACCCACAGATACGCAGTATTTT. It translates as CASSLGGAPTDTQYF. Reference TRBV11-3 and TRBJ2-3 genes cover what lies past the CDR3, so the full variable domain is EAGVVQSPRYKIIEKKQPVAFWCNPISGHNTLYWYLQNLGQGPELLIRYENEEAVDDSQLPKDRFSAERLKGVDSTLKIQPAELGDSAVYLCASSLGGAPTDTQYFGPGTRLTVL.